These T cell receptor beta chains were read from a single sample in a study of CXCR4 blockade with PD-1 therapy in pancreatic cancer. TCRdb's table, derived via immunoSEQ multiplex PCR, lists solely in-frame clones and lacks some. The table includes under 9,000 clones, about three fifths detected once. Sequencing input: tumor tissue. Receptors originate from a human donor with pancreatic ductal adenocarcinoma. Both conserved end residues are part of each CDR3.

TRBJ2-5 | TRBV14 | CASSPGAETQYF
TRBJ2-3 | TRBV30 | CAWSRGTPAGHTDTQYF
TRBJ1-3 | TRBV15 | CATSRGSGTGTDTIYF
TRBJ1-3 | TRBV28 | CASSLRGYTGNTIYF
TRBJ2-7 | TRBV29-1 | CSVMPGYGPHEQYF
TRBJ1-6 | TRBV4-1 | CASSQDINSPLHF
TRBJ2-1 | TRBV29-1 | CSVEKGKKREQFF
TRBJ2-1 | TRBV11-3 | CASSLVRGQGTNEQFF
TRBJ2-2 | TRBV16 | CASSQRAGAKNTGELFF
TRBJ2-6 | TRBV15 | CATVKGSSGANVLTF
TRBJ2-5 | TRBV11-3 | CASSLEGREAQETQYF
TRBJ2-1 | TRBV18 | CASSPSNNEQFF
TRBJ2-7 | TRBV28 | CASSLMALAGVEQYF
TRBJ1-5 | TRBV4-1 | CASSQPGNQPQHF
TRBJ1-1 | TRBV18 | CASSSIGDTEAFF
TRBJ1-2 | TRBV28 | CASSLGRAANYGYTF
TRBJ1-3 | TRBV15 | CATSRGQANSGNTIYF